Presented here are 29 T cell receptor beta chains from one specimen sequenced in a study of cytotoxic CD8 clonotypes in ibrutinib-treated CLL. This table comes from immunoSEQ multiplex PCR, and its TCRdb copy is limited to in-frame clones, with some not included. This sample has roughly 100,000 clones, with approximately 80% found just once. The sequencing here drew on PBMCs, taken after 12 months of ibrutinib treatment. The receptors here all came from a human donor with chronic lymphocytic leukemia.

This clone was counted a few times. This chain joins TRBV6-5 and TRBJ1-5; TRBD1 matches 9 bases. The V segment lost 0 bases and the J segment 5 bases; nucleotides outside the gene matches: 5. The CDR3 contains 16 residues. The germline gives CDR1 MNHEY, CDR2 SVGAGI. CDR3 protein: CASSYSPQGADQPQHF. The CDR3 DNA sequence: TGTGCCAGCAGTTACTCGCCACAGGGGGCGGATCAGCCCCAGCATTTT.

This clone was counted a single time. The chain combines TRBV19 with TRBJ2-6; 10 bases map to TRBD1. The CDR3 is made up of 19 amino acids. V was pared by 6 bases and J by 0 bases, with 11 bases of the junction left unmatched. Per the germline V gene, CDR1 is LNHDA and CDR2 is SQIVND (reference sequence). CDR3 loop: CASSPGYWTGGSGANVLTF. CDR3 DNA: TGTGCCAGTAGCCCAGGCTACTGGACAGGGGGCTCTGGGGCCAACGTCCTGACTTTC.

This chain joins TRBV5-1 and TRBJ1-5; D might be TRBD1 (6 bases). The CDR3 contains 15 residues. Germline V lookup: CDR1 SGHRS, CDR2 YFSETQ. V dropped 2 bases and J dropped 4 bases, with 13 bases sitting between them. The CDR3 region is CASSLSPGVNQPQHF. The CDR3 DNA sequence: TGCGCCAGCAGCTTAAGTCCAGGGGTGAATCAGCCCCAGCATTTT.

The chain has TRBV5-1 and TRBJ2-2; D uncertain. Deletions cut 0 bases from V and 5 bases from J, with 11 bases between. CDR1 is SGHRS, CDR2 YFSETQ, per germline. The CDR3 spans 15 residues. CDR3 protein: CASSLGAMTTGELFF. CDR3 DNA: TGCGCCAGCAGCTTGGGGGCCATGACTACCGGGGAGCTGTTTTTT. Filled out from reference TRBV5-1 and TRBJ2-2, the complete variable domain reads KAGVTQTPRYLIKTRGQQVTLSCSPISGHRSVSWYQQTPGQGLQFLFEYFSETQRNKGNFPGRFSGRQFSNSRSEMNVSTLELGDSALYLCASSLGAMTTGELFFGEGSRLTVL.

The CDR3 region has the DNA TGTGCCAGCAGCGTAGACTTGAACACTGAAGCTTTCTTT. Its translation is CASSVDLNTEAFF. The chain carries TRBV9 and TRBJ1-1, with D hard to call. The CDR3 is made up of 13 amino acids. V lost 0 bases, J lost 0 bases, and 3 bases lay in between. Germline CDR1 reads SGDLS; CDR2 reads YYNGEE.

The rearrangement links TRBV6-1 to TRBJ2-7; the D gene is possibly TRBD2 (7 bases). Trimming took 7 bases from V and 3 from J, leaving 19 bases between them. This CDR3 has 15 amino acids. Germline CDR1 MNHNS, CDR2 SASEGT. In nucleotides, the CDR3 is TGTGCCAGCACCAAGGGGGAGGGTGGGGGCTACGAGCAGTACTTC. This translates into CASTKGEGGGYEQYF.

The gene calls are TRBV30 and TRBJ1-2, with TRBD1 matching 7 bases. V dropped 1 base and J dropped 4; count of bases not matched to a gene: 3. The CDR3 consists of 13 residues. Germline V gene data show CDR1 as GTSNPN and CDR2 as SVGIG (reference sequence). Here the CDR3 DNA reads TGTGCCTGGAGTGCCGGGACAGCCTATGGCTACACCTTC. It specifies CAWSAGTAYGYTF.

The V and J genes are TRBV9 and TRBJ2-5; 12 nucleotides match TRBD2. The germline V gene encodes CDR1 SGDLS and CDR2 YYNGEE. The CDR3 runs to 15 residues. The junction had 8 bases not matched to a gene; V was cut back by 6 bases and J by 5 bases. The CDR3 bases are TGTGCCAGCAACCCTAGCGGGGGGGCCCGGGAGACCCAGTACTTC. The encoded protein is CASNPSGGARETQYF.

This chain connects TRBV11-2 to TRBJ2-7; 8 bases align to TRBD2. The CDR3 runs 17 residues. The trim removed 0 bases at V and 4 bases at J, leaving 11 bases unmatched. From germline, CDR1 is SGHAT and CDR2 FQNNGV. The CDR3 reads CASSLDGGGSGRYEQYF. The CDR3, as DNA: TGTGCCAGCAGCTTAGACGGCGGGGGGTCTGGTAGGTACGAGCAGTACTTC.

This rearrangement joins TRBV10-3 to TRBJ1-5, with D hard to call. Trimming pared 0 bases from V and 0 bases from J, leaving 9 bases between. CDR1 is ENHRY and CDR2 is SYGVKD in the germline V gene. This CDR3 has 16 residues. In DNA form, the CDR3 reads TGTGCCATCAGTGAGTCGACATCATATAGCAATCAGCCCCAGCATTTT. It is translated as CAISESTSYSNQPQHF.

As DNA, the CDR3 is TGTGCCAGCAGCCGACAGGGGAGAGTAGGTCAGCCCCAGCATTTT. Amino acid sequence: CASSRQGRVGQPQHF. The chain couples TRBV2 to TRBJ1-5, with 8 bases lining up with TRBD1. The junction had 10 bases not matched to a gene; V was cut back by 6 bases and J by 6 bases. The CDR3 contains 15 residues. The germline V gene has CDR1 SNHLY and CDR2 FYNNEI.

This clone was seen more than once but under ten times. The chain carries TRBV2 and TRBJ2-5; 11 nucleotides line up with TRBD1. CDR1 and CDR2 (germline): SNHLY, FYNNEI. The CDR3 consists of 15 residues. Trimming at V came to 5 bases and at J to 4 bases, leaving 6 bases not matched to a gene. This CDR3 is CASSRDRGTGETQYF. CDR3 nucleotides: TGTGCCAGCAGTAGGGACAGGGGGACCGGAGAGACCCAGTACTTC.

In its sample, this clone was seen a few times. V gene TRBV6-1 combines with J gene TRBJ2-3; D may be TRBD1 (7 bases). This CDR3 region has 15 residues. Per germline, CDR1 MNHNS and CDR2 SASEGT. Trimming pared 6 bases from V and 1 base from J, leaving 14 bases between. The DNA for the CDR3 is TGTGCCAGCAGGGGAGGACAGGCTGGCACAGATACGCAGTATTTT. This gives the protein CASRGGQAGTDTQYF.

V is TRBV5-8 and J is TRBJ2-5, with a tentative D call TRBD1 (5 bases). The CDR3 length is 15 residues. The germline V and J ends were trimmed by 1 base and 0 bases, with 10 bases remaining between them. Looked up from germline, CDR1 is SGHTS and CDR2 is YDEGEE. As DNA, the CDR3 is TGTGCCAGCAGCTTGAGGGGTCTGTACCAAGAGACCCAGTACTTC. Its translation: CASSLRGLYQETQYF.

The chain uses TRBV9 and TRBJ2-7, with D possibly TRBD2 on 7 matching bases. V lost 4 bases and J 4 bases, leaving 12 bases between the germline ends. The germline CDR1 and CDR2 sequences are SGDLS and YYNGEE. The length of the CDR3 is 13 residues. CDR3 amino acids: CASSPGGRYEQYF. The DNA for the CDR3 is TGTGCCAGCAGCCCGGGGGGCAGGTACGAGCAGTACTTC.

The chain combines TRBV23-1 with TRBJ2-5; D is undetermined. TRBV23-1 is noted as an ORF with a role that remains uncertain. This CDR3 has 17 residues. Trimming took 1 base from V and 4 from J, leaving 19 bases between them. The CDR3 is CASSQLKSDSLGETQYF. The CDR3 DNA sequence: TGCGCCAGCAGTCAATTAAAGTCCGATTCGTTAGGAGAGACCCAGTACTTC.

The chain carries TRBV4-1 and TRBJ2-5; D could derive from TRBD1 or TRBD2 (5 bases each). Germline V CDR1 and CDR2: MGHRA, YSYEKL. Trimming left V 2 bases short and J 7 bases short, with 14 bases between. The CDR3 is 14 residues long. In nucleotides, the CDR3 is TGCGCCAGCAGCCAAAATGAGGGGTTACCGACCCAGTACTTC. Translating gives CASSQNEGLPTQYF.

The chain is built from TRBV10-3 and TRBJ2-7; 10 nucleotides line up with TRBD1. This CDR3 is 13 amino acids long. V was pared by 4 bases and J by 3 bases, with 0 bases of the junction left unmatched. CDR1 is ENHRY, CDR2 SYGVKD, per germline. CDR3 nucleotide sequence: TGTGCCATCAGTGGGACAGGGGGCTACGAGCAGTACTTC. It codes for CAISGTGGYEQYF.

The rearrangement links TRBV6-6 to TRBJ2-1, with 9 bases that match TRBD1. CDR1 is MNHNY, CDR2 SVGAGI, per germline (reference sequence). Trimming at V came to 7 bases and at J to 1 base, leaving 8 bases not matched to a gene. The CDR3 loop spans 16 amino acids. The CDR3 DNA follows: TGTGCCAGCAAGGGGCAACAGGGGGCTTCCTACAATGAGCAGTTCTTC. This encodes CASKGQQGASYNEQFF.

This clone showed up just a few times. The chain combines TRBV7-9 with TRBJ2-5; tentatively, D is TRBD1 (5 bases). The germline V and J ends were trimmed by 0 bases and 3 bases, with 14 bases remaining between them. This CDR3 comprises 16 residues. From germline, CDR1 is SEHNR and CDR2 FQNEAQ (reference sequence). The CDR3 DNA is TGTGCCAGCAGCTTAGCGAAAGGGGTGGGCGAAGAGACCCAGTACTTC. Protein sequence: CASSLAKGVGEETQYF.

The chain recombines TRBV5-4 with TRBJ2-6; no firm D call. V was pared by 0 bases and J by 0 bases, with 7 bases between. CDR1 is SGHNT, CDR2 YYREEE, per germline (reference sequence). This CDR3 is built from 16 residues. Written as DNA, the CDR3 is TGTGCCAGCAGCTTGGGAGGAACCTCTGGGGCCAACGTCCTGACTTTC. It encodes CASSLGGTSGANVLTF.

The chain joins TRBV7-9 to TRBJ2-7; D is ambiguous. There are 14 residues in the CDR3. Trimming removed 4 bases at V and 6 bases at J, with 16 bases between. CDR1 and CDR2 from the germline V gene are SEHNR and FQNEAQ (reference sequence). The CDR3 region is CASSSLSVAPEQYF. The DNA for the CDR3 is TGTGCCAGCAGCTCGCTGAGCGTGGCGCCCGAGCAGTACTTC.

This clone occurred a few times. This chain uses TRBV25-1 with TRBJ2-2; D gene uncertain. This CDR3 spans 13 amino acids. The ends were cut back, 3 bases at V and 6 bases at J, with 8 bases in the middle. CDR1 and CDR2 (germline): MGHDK, SYGVNS. The CDR3 nucleotides are TGTGCCAGCAGTGAGAGTGCGGCCGGGGAGCTGTTTTTT. Protein: CASSESAAGELFF.

The rearrangement uses TRBV7-2 and TRBJ1-5, with D maybe TRBD1 (6 bases). Germline V lookup: CDR1 SGHTA, CDR2 FQGNSA. CDR3 length: 15 amino acids. Trimming shortened V by 1 base and J by 4 bases, and 11 bases separated the two germline ends. The CDR3 DNA follows: TGTGCCAGCAGCTTAGAGAGGGGGGCTAATCAGCCCCAGCATTTT. Its protein product is CASSLERGANQPQHF.

The V gene is TRBV30, the J gene TRBJ2-3; 7 bases line up with TRBD1. Germline CDR1 is GTSNPN and CDR2 is SVGIG (reference sequence). V was pared by 5 bases and J by 0 bases, with 17 bases of the junction left unmatched. The CDR3 contains 18 residues. The CDR3 DNA reads as TGTGCCTGGGGACGGGACAGCTTTGGGCTCAGGAGCACAGATACGCAGTATTTT. The encoded protein is CAWGRDSFGLRSTDTQYF.

This chain joins TRBV6-6 and TRBJ1-1; TRBD1 might be the D (6 bases). The CDR3 sequence is 14 residues long. The ends were cut back, 5 bases at V and 4 bases at J, with 14 bases in the middle. In germline, CDR1 is MNHNY, CDR2 SVGAGI (reference sequence). This CDR3 reads CASSSAGGVTEAFF. As DNA, the CDR3 is TGTGCCAGCAGTAGCGCCGGGGGCGTCACTGAAGCTTTCTTT.

Written as DNA, the CDR3 is TGTGCCAGCTCACCGGGGCAGGGGGTCTGGAACACTGAAGCTTTCTTT. It yields the protein CASSPGQGVWNTEAFF. The chain has TRBV18 and TRBJ1-1; 7 bases are shared with TRBD1. The germline V gene encodes CDR1 KGHSH and CDR2 LQKENI. V shed 3 bases, J shed 1 base, and the junction held 8 bases outside the gene matches. The CDR3 length is 16 residues.

This clone was observed a handful of times. V is TRBV28 and J is TRBJ1-6, with D tentatively TRBD1 (5 bases). CDR1 is MDHEN and CDR2 is SYDVKM in the germline V gene. CDR3 size: 15 residues. Trimming took 5 bases from V and 5 from J, leaving 13 bases between them. The CDR3 loop reads CASSPGDRDNSPLHF. The CDR3 coding sequence is TGTGCCAGCAGTCCGGGAGACAGAGATAATTCACCCCTCCACTTT.

The genes are TRBV4-3 and TRBJ1-4; tentative D call: TRBD1 (5 bases). Germline V gene data show CDR1 as LGHNA and CDR2 as YSLEER. V was cut by 4 bases and J by 4 bases, with 13 bases left in between. The CDR3 length is 15 residues. This chain's CDR3 is CASSRTIDSNEKLFF. As DNA, the CDR3 is TGCGCCAGCAGCCGAACAATAGACAGTAATGAAAAACTGTTTTTT.